The 15 T cell receptor beta chains in this list originate from one sample, sequenced in a study of CD4 and CD8 cells across lung adenocarcinoma regions. TCRdb called the PCR reads again in MiXCR, with one record for every CDR3 protein. The sample lists tens of thousands of distinct CDR3 sequences; about 50% were seen once. The sequenced sample consisted of CD4+ T cells from the center of a lung tumor. These TCRs come from a male donor with lung adenocarcinoma. The CD4 and CD8 labels of this study may be unreliable.

V gene TRBV6-1 combines with J gene TRBJ2-2, with a possible D match to TRBD2 (5 bases). Germline CDR1 reads MNHNS; CDR2 reads SASEGT. V was shortened by 8 bases and J by 5 bases, with 18 bases between the two germline ends. The CDR3 length is 15 residues. The CDR3 loop is CASGLQSGITGELFF. The CDR3 DNA sequence: TGTGCCAGCGGACTCCAGTCTGGAATTACCGGGGAGCTGTTTTTT.

This clonotype was seen repeatedly, ten times or more. The chain couples TRBV27 to TRBJ1-2; no firm D call. The CDR3 covers 14 residues. V was pared by 1 base and J by 8 bases, with 14 bases between. Germline lookup yields CDR1 MNHEY and CDR2 SMNVEV (reference sequence). The CDR3 sequence: CASSLYGSQDGYTF. Written as DNA, the CDR3 is TGTGCCAGCAGTTTATATGGTAGTCAGGACGGCTACACCTTC.

V gene TRBV6-1 combines with J gene TRBJ2-3; D might be TRBD1 (6 bases). This CDR3 contains 16 residues. Germline V gene data show CDR1 as MNHNS and CDR2 as SASEGT. V shed 0 bases and J shed 1 base, with 11 bases lying between them. The CDR3, as DNA: TGTGCCAGCAGTGAAGCACAGGGATGGGGCACAGATACGCAGTATTTT. This translates into CASSEAQGWGTDTQYF.

The chain couples TRBV6-1 to TRBJ2-3; D might be TRBD1 or TRBD2, each matching 5 bases. Germline V CDR1 and CDR2: MNHNS, SASEGT. V lost 4 bases and J 9 bases, leaving 20 bases between the germline ends. This CDR3 region has 15 residues. CDR3 DNA sequence: TGTGCCAGCAGTGGTACCGGGGCCGGCACAAACACGCAGTATTTT. Translated: CASSGTGAGTNTQYF.

This clonotype came up once. The junction does not match germline at one end; this may be a read error. This chain uses TRBV27 with TRBJ2-6; tentative D call: TRBD1 (5 bases). This CDR3 comprises 16 residues. The V gene's germline CDR1 is MNHEY and CDR2 SMNVEV (reference sequence). The DNA for the CDR3 is TGTGCCAGCAGCTCCGGACGCCTCTCTGGGGCCAACGACCTGAACTTC. Amino acid sequence: CASSSGRLSGANDLNF. Full variable domain (missing parts from reference TRBV27 and TRBJ2-6): EAQVTQNPRYLITVTGKKLTVTCSQNMNHEYMSWYRQDPGLGLRQIYYSMNVEVTDKGDVPEGYKVSRKEKRNFPLILESPSPNQTSLYFCASSSGRLSGANDLNFGAGSRLTVL.

The chain employs TRBV7-2 and TRBJ2-1; 9 positions match TRBD2. The V and J ends lost 5 bases and 12 bases, in that order; junction bases with no gene match: 14. This CDR3 has 15 amino acids. The germline CDR1 and CDR2 sequences are SGHTA and FQGNSA. In DNA, the CDR3 is TGTGCCAGCAGCCCTACGACTAGCGGAGTACAAGGGCAGTTCTTC. Translating gives CASSPTTSGVQGQFF.

This clonotype was found many times. This sequence joins TRBV12-3 or TRBV12-4 and TRBJ2-1; unclear D gene. The J call may not be correct, given that the DNA end is closer to TRBJ2-7. The CDR3 covers 13 residues. CDR3 sequence: CASLPGTGDEQYF. The CDR3 coding sequence is TGTGCCAGCCTTCCAGGTACGGGTGACGAGCAGTACTTC.

To note about this clonotype: One end of the junction varies from germline; a read error may be responsible. This chain's CDR3 is CARSQGRGDPDIQYF. CDR3 coding DNA: TGCGCCAGGAGCCAAGGGCGCGGTGACCCAGACATCCAGTACTTC. The rearrangement joins TRBV4-1 to TRBJ2-5; D remains ambiguous. CDR1 is MGHRA and CDR2 is YSYEKL in the germline V gene. CDR3 length: 15 residues.

The V gene is TRBV27, the J gene TRBJ2-4; TRBD1 matches at 10 bases. This CDR3 has 16 amino acids. V shed 6 bases and J 13 bases; nucleotides not matched to a gene: 18. From germline, CDR1 is MNHEY and CDR2 SMNVEV (reference sequence). The CDR3 nucleotides are TGTGCCAGCAGAAGACAGGGGGCGACAGACACACCGGGGCAGTACTTC. As protein: CASRRQGATDTPGQYF.

This clonotype came up a few times. The chain recombines TRBV20-1 with TRBJ2-1, with 11 bases aligning to TRBD2. Germline V gene sequence: CDR1 DFQATT, CDR2 SNEGSKA (reference sequence). This CDR3 comprises 19 residues. Trimming cost V 5 bases and J 3 bases; bases outside gene matches: 18. CDR3: CSAPPGGTSGDLDYNEQFF. The CDR3 DNA is TGCAGTGCTCCCCCGGGGGGGACTAGCGGCGATCTCGACTACAATGAGCAGTTCTTC.

The chain employs TRBV6-1 and TRBJ1-2, with D uncertain. Germline CDR1 MNHNS, CDR2 SASEGT. V shed 5 bases and J shed 7 bases, with 5 bases lying between them. The CDR3 has 10 amino acids. The CDR3 protein is CASSRGGYTF. For the CDR3, the DNA is TGTGCCAGCAGTAGAGGTGGCTACACCTTC.

As concerns this clonotype: One junction end disagrees with the germline gene, perhaps due to a read error. V and J are TRBV27 and TRBJ2-3, with a weak D call TRBD2 (7 bases). This CDR3 contains 17 residues. CDR1 is MNHEY, CDR2 SMNVEV, per germline (reference sequence). This CDR3 reads CASSAGRGGPDPDTQYF. The CDR3 region has the DNA TGTGCCAGCAGTGCGGGGCGCGGGGGCCCTGACCCAGATACGCAGTATTTC.

This clonotype is medium-sized. The rearrangement links TRBV6-5 to TRBJ2-3, with D uncertain. Deletions cut 0 bases from V and 0 bases from J, with 7 bases between. The germline V gene encodes CDR1 MNHEY and CDR2 SVGAGI. This CDR3 is built from 15 residues. CDR3 region: CASSYSAVSTDTQYF. CDR3 bases: TGTGCCAGCAGTTACTCTGCCGTTAGCACAGATACGCAGTATTTT.

The chain employs TRBV3-1 and TRBJ2-7; the match to TRBD2 covers 10 bases. CDR3 length equals 16 residues. Looked up from germline, CDR1 is LGHDT and CDR2 is YNNKEL (reference sequence). J was trimmed by 0 bases and V by 3 bases; bases with no gene match: 5. CDR3 residues: CASSHIASGSSYEQYF. For the CDR3, the DNA is TGTGCCAGCAGCCATATCGCTAGCGGGAGCTCCTACGAGCAGTACTTC.

The chain carries TRBV6-1 and TRBJ2-3; 8 nucleotides match TRBD1. There are 16 residues in the CDR3. V lost 6 bases to trimming and J lost 14 bases; unmatched junction nucleotides: 22. Germline-derived CDR1 and CDR2 are MNHNS and SASEGT. The CDR3 sequence: CASRARDRQNTDALYF. In DNA, the CDR3 is TGTGCCAGCAGGGCCCGGGACAGGCAAAACACAGACGCGCTGTATTTT.